Sequencing of this T cell receptor beta chain was carried out in a study of OX40 agonist ivuxolimab in advanced cancers. Looking at the study overall: Ivuxolimab, which targeted the costimulatory receptor OX40 (CD134), was an agonistic, fully human IgG2 monoclonal antibody. Intravenous ivuxolimab was administered to patients every 2 weeks at six dose levels: 0.01, 0.1, 0.3, 1.5, 3 and 10 mg/kg. Among the roughly 52 dose-escalation patients, about 20 had hepatocellular carcinoma, 15 or so melanoma, 9 renal cell carcinoma and 9 head and neck cancer. In the dose-escalation cohort, nearly 85% of patients were male, and the mean age was around 65 years with a range of 23 to 79. Prior anti-PD-1, anti-PD-L1 or anti-CTLA-4 therapy was permitted, and less than 45% of dose-escalation patients had received checkpoint inhibitors. Partial responses occurred in three dose-escalation patients, of whom one had hepatocellular carcinoma and two had cutaneous melanoma. Peripheral TCRbeta sequencing aimed to test whether ivuxolimab altered TCR sequence diversity and caused clonal T-cell expansion. The paper covers the monotherapy dose-escalation part of the phase I ivuxolimab trial, which included N of about 50 patients.

To sequence the TCRbeta CDR3 region, genomic DNA was isolated from the sorted cells. TCRbeta CDR3 regions were sequenced using the immunoSEQ Assay. In its TCRdb copy, this immuneACCESS table keeps in-frame sequences only and misses some clones. Where compared with another copy, unresolved V genes explain less than half of these, and the others have no known cause. For this sample there are tens of thousands of clones; around 87% appear just once. The ten largest clones represent more than 0.3% of the sample. What the research found in general, with its limitations: Clonal expansion of both CD4+ and CD8+ blood T cells was observed from baseline to week 6 at doses 0.1 to 3.0 mg/kg. In the 0.1-3.0 mg/kg groups, partial responders had among the lowest normalized peripheral clonal expansion, particularly in CD8+ T cells. After ivuxolimab, CD8+ T cells had more expanded clones than CD4+ T cells on average. Low levels of normalized T-cell clonal expansion were also seen in some nonresponding patients. The antigen specificity of the clonally expanded peripheral T cells was not determined.

Worth noting for this clone: Its antigen target is currently unknown. Nothing much larger sits one base from this clone, and base qualities are not available.

The trial excluded patients who had a history of autoimmune disease or were on systemic immunosuppression. In every dose cohort, peripheral blood was drawn for TCR sequencing at baseline, cycle 4 day 1, and cycle 7 day 1. The samples were drawn from a first-in-human, open-label, multicenter phase I dose-escalation trial of ivuxolimab. Adults with locally advanced or metastatic melanoma, renal cell, hepatocellular, or head and neck squamous cell carcinoma were enrolled in the trial. CD4+ and CD8+ T cells were sorted separately from peripheral blood before TCR sequencing. Sequenced material: CD4+ or CD8+ T cells sorted from blood, taken in a trial of the OX40 agonist ivuxolimab. The clonotype comes from an adult with an advanced solid tumor such as melanoma, head and neck, liver or kidney cancer.

The DNA sequence follows: TGTGCCAGCAGCTTAGGACAGGGGAGGGCCGCTGAAGCTTTCTTT. Translated, it reads CASSLGQGRAAEAFF. This sequence uses TRBV7-2 and TRBJ1-1; the central 8 bases match TRBD1. The CDR3 has 15 amino acids, counting the end cysteine and phenylalanine. The entry retains the CDR3 DNA only, 45 bases that are in frame from base 1. Trimming leaves V shorter by 1 base and J shorter by 6 bases, with the junction holding 7 bases beyond the gene matches. CDR1 SGHTA and CDR2 FQGNSA are derived from the germline V gene.